These 13 T cell receptor beta chains were sequenced from one sample in a study of CD8+ T cells in alopecia areata. Treatment denoted: oral pan-JAK inhibitor, 5-10 mg twice daily. RNA extraction and reverse transcription yielded cDNA as sequencing template. The table came from immunoSEQ multiplex PCR; TCRdb's copy has only in-frame clones and leaves some out. This sample carries roughly 150,000 clones, nearly 55% of them seen once, and the ten largest clones take approximately 15%. Sample: CD8+ T cells sorted from blood, taken at week 4, from a patient treated with tofacitinib. These receptors were taken from a human donor with alopecia areata.

The chain employs TRBV29-1 and TRBJ2-1, with D unclear. V was pared by 3 bases and J by 0 bases, with 9 bases between. The CDR3 extends over 14 amino acids. Looked up from germline, CDR1 is SQVTM and CDR2 is ANQGSEA. The CDR3 protein is CSVELSSSYNEQFF. CDR3 coding DNA: TGCAGCGTTGAGCTTTCAAGCTCCTACAATGAGCAGTTCTTC.

The V call is TRBV15, the J call TRBJ1-1; D ambiguous. The CDR3 is 16 amino acids. Per germline, CDR1 LNHNV and CDR2 YYDKDF (reference sequence). V lost 8 bases and J 2 bases, leaving 21 bases between the germline ends. CDR3 nucleotide sequence: TGTGCCACCCTTCCTAGGATCGGGGAGGGAAACACTGAAGCTTTCTTT. The encoded protein is CATLPRIGEGNTEAFF.

CDR3 region: CASSELETESEQYF. In nucleotides, the CDR3 is TGTGCCAGCAGTGAATTAGAGACAGAGAGCGAGCAGTACTTC. V gene TRBV25-1 combines with J gene TRBJ2-7; tentative D call: TRBD1 (5 bases). The V end was cut by 1 base, the J end by 6 bases, with 13 bases between. The CDR3 is made up of 14 amino acids. CDR1 and CDR2 from the germline V gene are MGHDK and SYGVNS.

This clone was recorded only once. The genes are TRBV7-2 and TRBJ1-6; D possibly corresponds to TRBD1 (6 bases). CDR3 size: 15 residues. V lost 5 bases and J 5 bases, leaving 13 bases between the germline ends. Germline loops: CDR1 SGHTA, CDR2 FQGNSA. This CDR3 reads CASSPRTADNSPLHF. CDR3 nucleotide sequence: TGTGCCAGCAGCCCTCGGACAGCAGATAATTCACCCCTCCACTTT.

This clone was seen more than once but under ten times. The chain is built from TRBV7-2 and TRBJ1-2; tentative D call: TRBD1 (5 bases). The V and J ends lost 0 bases and 3 bases respectively, with 11 bases between them. Germline V gene lookup returns CDR1 SGHTA and CDR2 FQGNSA. The CDR3 is 15 amino acids. CDR3 amino acids: CASSLARGLDYGYTF. The DNA for the CDR3 is TGTGCCAGCAGCTTAGCGAGGGGTCTAGACTATGGCTACACCTTC.

The chain is built from TRBV29-1 and TRBJ2-3, with unresolved D. Germline V CDR1 and CDR2: SQVTM, ANQGSEA. The V end was cut by 3 bases, the J end by 2 bases, with 12 bases between. There are 14 residues in the CDR3. CDR3 residues: CSVESESSTDTQYF. CDR3 coding DNA: TGCAGCGTTGAGTCAGAGTCTTCCACAGATACGCAGTATTTT.

The chain is built from TRBV30 and TRBJ2-1; possible D gene TRBD2, 6 bases. The CDR3 is made up of 18 amino acids. CDR1 and CDR2 (germline): GTSNPN, SVGIG (reference sequence). V lost 0 bases and J 6 bases, leaving 24 bases between the germline ends. The CDR3 loop is CAWSVVSPWGDSINEQFF. The CDR3 nucleotides are TGTGCCTGGAGTGTAGTAAGCCCATGGGGGGATTCGATCAATGAGCAGTTCTTC.

This clone has only a few counts. CDR3 region: CASTQDPGYGYTF. The CDR3 bases are TGTGCCAGCACCCAAGACCCCGGCTATGGCTACACCTTC. V gene TRBV27 combines with J gene TRBJ1-2; the D is unclear. Looked up from germline, CDR1 is MNHEY and CDR2 is SMNVEV (reference sequence). This CDR3 has 13 amino acids. The V end was cut by 7 bases, the J end by 4 bases, with 13 bases between.

The CDR3 protein is CASSQEGARQPQHF. The DNA of the CDR3 is TGCGCCAGCAGCCAGGAAGGGGCGAGACAGCCCCAGCATTTT. The V and J genes are TRBV4-1 and TRBJ1-5; D is possibly TRBD1 (5 bases). Looked up from germline, CDR1 is MGHRA and CDR2 is YSYEKL. V lost 3 bases to trimming and J lost 7 bases, with 13 bases between them. This CDR3 comprises 14 residues.

The chain joins TRBV2 to TRBJ1-5, with D possibly being TRBD1 (5 bases). The V gene's germline CDR1 is SNHLY and CDR2 FYNNEI. The V gene lost 6 bases and the J gene lost 5 bases, with 8 bases spanning the gap. The CDR3 is made up of 12 amino acids. Here the CDR3 reads CASRGGDQPQHF. The CDR3 bases are TGTGCCAGCAGGGGGGGAGATCAGCCCCAGCATTTT. Drawing the rest from reference TRBV2 and TRBJ1-5, the complete variable domain is EPEVTQTPSHQVTQMGQEVILRCVPISNHLYFYWYRQILGQKVEFLVSFYNNEISEKSEIFDDQFSVERPDGSNFTLKIRSTKLEDSAMYFCASRGGDQPQHFGDGTRLSIL.

With regard to this clone: Other DNA sequences from this sample encode an identical CDR3 as well. J is TRBJ2-5 and V is TRBV4-1, with no clear D. V lost 0 bases and J lost 5, with 7 bases in between. The CDR3 runs 13 residues. Per germline, CDR1 MGHRA and CDR2 YSYEKL. This CDR3 is CASSQDSEETQYF. CDR3 in DNA: TGCGCCAGCAGCCAAGATAGTGAGGAGACCCAGTACTTC.

The V and J genes are TRBV5-6 and TRBJ2-1; possibly TRBD2 for D (5 bases). CDR1 and CDR2 (germline): SGHDT, YYEEEE. The CDR3 has 13 amino acids. V lost 4 bases, J lost 5 bases, and 10 bases lay in between. CDR3 region: CASSDQADNEQFF. In DNA, the CDR3 is TGTGCCAGCAGCGATCAAGCGGACAATGAGCAGTTCTTC.

V is TRBV13 and J is TRBJ1-4; the match to TRBD1 covers 8 bases. V was pared by 0 bases and J by 6 bases, with 0 bases of the junction left unmatched. Germline CDR1 is PRHDT and CDR2 is FYEKMQ (reference sequence). The CDR3 has 14 amino acids. CDR3 nucleotide sequence: TGTGCCAGCAGCTTAGGGACAGGGGATGAAAAACTGTTTTTT. Translating it yields CASSLGTGDEKLFF.